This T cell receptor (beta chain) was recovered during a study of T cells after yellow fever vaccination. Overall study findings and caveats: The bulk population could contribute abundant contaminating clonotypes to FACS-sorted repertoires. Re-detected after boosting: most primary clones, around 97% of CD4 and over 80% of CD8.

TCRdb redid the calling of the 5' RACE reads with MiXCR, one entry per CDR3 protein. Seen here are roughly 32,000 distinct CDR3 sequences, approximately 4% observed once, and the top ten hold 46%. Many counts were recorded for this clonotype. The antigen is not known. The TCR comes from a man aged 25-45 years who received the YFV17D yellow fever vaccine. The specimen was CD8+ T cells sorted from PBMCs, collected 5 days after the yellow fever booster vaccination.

The CDR3 here is CATSKGRQMNTEAFF. CDR3 in DNA: TGTGCCACCAGCAAAGGGAGACAAATGAACACTGAAGCTTTCTTT. J is TRBJ1-1 and V is TRBV15, with D unclear. This CDR3 region has 15 residues. The germline gives CDR1 LNHNV, CDR2 YYDKDF (reference sequence). With 4 bases removed from V and 0 bases from J, the gap between germline ends came to 12 bases.